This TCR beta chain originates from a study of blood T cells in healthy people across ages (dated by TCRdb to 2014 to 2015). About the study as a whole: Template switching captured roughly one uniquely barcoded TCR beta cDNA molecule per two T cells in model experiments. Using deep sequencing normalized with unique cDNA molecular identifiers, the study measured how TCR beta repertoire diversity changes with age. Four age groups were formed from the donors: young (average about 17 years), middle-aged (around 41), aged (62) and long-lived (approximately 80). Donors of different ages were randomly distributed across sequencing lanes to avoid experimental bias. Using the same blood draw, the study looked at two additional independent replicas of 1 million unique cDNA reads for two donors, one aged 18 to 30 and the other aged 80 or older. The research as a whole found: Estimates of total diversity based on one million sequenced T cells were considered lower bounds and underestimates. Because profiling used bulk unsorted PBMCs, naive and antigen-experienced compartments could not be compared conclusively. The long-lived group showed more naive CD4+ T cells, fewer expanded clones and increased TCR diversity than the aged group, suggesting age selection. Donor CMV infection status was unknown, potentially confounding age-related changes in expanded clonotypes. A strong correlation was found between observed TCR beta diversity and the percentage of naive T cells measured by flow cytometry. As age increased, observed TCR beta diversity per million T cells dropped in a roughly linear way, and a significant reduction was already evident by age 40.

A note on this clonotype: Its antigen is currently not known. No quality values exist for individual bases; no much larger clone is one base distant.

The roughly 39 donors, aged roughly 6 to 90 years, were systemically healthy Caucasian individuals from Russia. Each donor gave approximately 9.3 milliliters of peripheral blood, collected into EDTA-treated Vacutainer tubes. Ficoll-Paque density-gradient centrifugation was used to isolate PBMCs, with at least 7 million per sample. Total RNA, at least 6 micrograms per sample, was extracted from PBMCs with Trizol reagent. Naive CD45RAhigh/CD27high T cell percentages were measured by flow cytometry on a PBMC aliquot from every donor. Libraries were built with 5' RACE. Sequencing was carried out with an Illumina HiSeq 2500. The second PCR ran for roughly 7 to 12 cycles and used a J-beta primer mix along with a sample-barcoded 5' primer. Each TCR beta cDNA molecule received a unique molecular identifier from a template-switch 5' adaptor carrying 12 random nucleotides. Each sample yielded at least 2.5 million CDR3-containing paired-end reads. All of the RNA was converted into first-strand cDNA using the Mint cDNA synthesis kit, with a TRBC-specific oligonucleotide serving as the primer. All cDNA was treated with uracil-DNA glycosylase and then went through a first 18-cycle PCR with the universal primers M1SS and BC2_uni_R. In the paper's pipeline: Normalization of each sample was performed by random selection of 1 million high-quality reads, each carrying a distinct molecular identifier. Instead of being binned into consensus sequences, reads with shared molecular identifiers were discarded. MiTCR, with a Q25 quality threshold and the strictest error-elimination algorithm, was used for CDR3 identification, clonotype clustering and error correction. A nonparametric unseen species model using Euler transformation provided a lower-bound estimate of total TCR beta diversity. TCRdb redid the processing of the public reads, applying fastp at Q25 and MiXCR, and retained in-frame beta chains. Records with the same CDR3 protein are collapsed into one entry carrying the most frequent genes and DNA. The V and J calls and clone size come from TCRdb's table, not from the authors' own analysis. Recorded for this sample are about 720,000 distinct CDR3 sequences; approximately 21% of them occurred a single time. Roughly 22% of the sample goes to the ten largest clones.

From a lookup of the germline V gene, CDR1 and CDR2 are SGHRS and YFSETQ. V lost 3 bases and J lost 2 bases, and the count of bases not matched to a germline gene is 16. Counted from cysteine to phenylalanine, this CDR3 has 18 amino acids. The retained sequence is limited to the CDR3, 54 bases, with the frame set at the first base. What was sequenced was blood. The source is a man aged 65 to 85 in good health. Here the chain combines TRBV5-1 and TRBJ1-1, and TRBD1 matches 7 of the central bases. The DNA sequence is TGCGCCAGCAGCTCCCTCGGGACAGCCAGGGGAAGAAACACTGAAGCTTTCTTT. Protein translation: CASSSLGTARGRNTEAFF.